This entry is about one T cell receptor beta chain. The antigen is not known. These data originate in a study of memory CD4+ T cells and cytomegalovirus serostatus. Study in general: This sample comes from healthy Belgian adults, fewer than 10 CMV seropositive, 24 seronegative. Study-wide results and limits: Of more than 150 reported CMV TCRbeta sequences, around 63 were found in memory CD4+ repertoires.

Single viable CD3+CD4+CD8-CD45RO+ cells were sorted as the memory CD4+ T cells. Clones were read by immunoSEQ multiplex PCR, and TCRdb kept only the in-frame ones, dropping some. The table records 25,000 to 35,000 clones, around 75% of them present only once. The CDR3 has 13 amino acids. Germline assignment: CDR1 SGHNT and CDR2 YYREEE (reference sequence). V was pared by 6 bases and J by 4 bases, with 14 bases between. The chain combines TRBV5-4 with TRBJ2-7; either TRBD1 or TRBD2 may fit D (6 bases each). The sequencing sample was made of memory CD4+ T cells from blood. This TCR came from an adult in good health and CMV-seronegative. The CDR3 region is CASTRRGGYEQYF. DNA for the CDR3: TGTGCCAGCACTCGAAGAGGGGGGTACGAGCAGTACTTC.